This T cell receptor (beta chain) was retrieved from a study of shared clonotypes between healthy human individuals (dated by TCRdb to 2020 to 2022). With respect to the entire study: A few men and two women, aged 18 to 49 years, made up the cohort. To estimate repertoire size and how much clonotype sharing occurs between individuals, the study deeply sequenced the blood TCR repertoires of roughly 5 healthy adults. Per donor, leukapheresis produced somewhere between about 0.85 and 8.9 billion PBMCs. For each donor, three plates each were used for CD4 naive and CD4 memory, two plates were used for CD8 naive, and one plate was used for CD8 memory. To increase sequencing depth and limit assay-specific biases, TCR repertoire library preparation and sequencing were carried out by different laboratories using diverse techniques.

The donors were healthy, HIV-negative adults with no recently reported acute infections or vaccinations. All donors were Caucasian adults living in Nashville, Tennessee, USA. CD4+ T cells were enriched by magnetic negative selection, after which naive cells were positively selected on CD45RA and the negative fraction was taken as the memory subset. Blood was collected by leukapheresis, and PBMCs were isolated by Ficoll-Histopaque density gradient centrifugation and then cryopreserved in liquid nitrogen vapor phase. Purity and quantity of every magnetically sorted T cell population were checked by analytical flow cytometry. Genomic DNA was isolated from every sorted fraction and measured by UV absorbance on a Nanodrop 2000c. A word on this clone: Its antigen is currently not known. No qualities accompany the bases; no much larger clone lies one base away.

CDR1 is given as LNHNV and CDR2 as YYDKDF, both from the germline V gene (reference sequence). The CDR3 numbers 16 residues from cysteine through phenylalanine. The sequence is cut down to CDR3 DNA, 48 bases in frame from base 1. V trim: 0 bases; J trim: 6 bases; unmatched bases: 5. Using the deep immunoSEQ assay, multiplex PCR amplified TCR CDR3 regions from genomic DNA. Genomic DNA extracted from each cell subset was distributed evenly over all wells of several immunoSEQ 96-well plates, and each plate served as one replicate. For sorted subsets, approximately 210 ng of genomic DNA, equivalent to 30,000 or so T cell genomes, went into each replicate PCR. The purified libraries were quantified using a Qubit 3.0 fluorometer, sized with a Bioanalyzer 2100, and then quantified again using the KAPA Library Quantification kit. Every immunoSEQ 96-well plate was sequenced on a separate single-read 150-cycle Illumina NextSeq 550 flow cell. In the authors' own workflow: Because the immunoSEQ output included only junctional sequences and no quality scores, the filtering could not be the same as the filtering used for full-length reads. To assign V/J genes and CDR3, sequences were annotated using PyIR, a Python wrapper for IgBLAST v1.9, with IMGT germline references. Reads were filtered out if the reads had weak V/J assignments (E-value above 1e-6), no CDR3, stop codons, out-of-frame junctions, or ambiguous translated residues. V3J clonotypes were defined as sequences sharing the same inferred V gene, J gene, and CDR3 amino acid sequence. The percentage overlap between two repertoires was calculated by dividing the number of shared unique clonotypes by the size of the smaller repertoire. Richness of each repertoire was evaluated using RTK rarefaction, the Chao1 estimator, and Recon v2.1 estimates of unobserved clonotypes. OLGA was used to compute generation probabilities for all TCRbeta clonotypes that the gDNA method yielded from a few donors. TCRdb stores this immuneACCESS table with in-frame sequences only. Part of the clones is absent; in the studies checked, under half of the shortfall reflects unresolved V genes, and no reason is known for the rest. V and J calls and clone size are as listed in that table; D and trimming were resolved from the DNA. The sample records over 2 million clones, about 90% of which are singletons. The ten largest clones take up 0.37% of the sample.

Beyond this particular receptor, the publication reports: Pairwise subsampling indicated that sequencing depth was expected to affect the degree of clonotype sharing among donors. Estimated clonotype richness was generally larger for naive than for memory subsets. Rarefaction of sorted-subset datasets indicated incomplete sequencing despite the large sequencing depth. Compared with non-shared clonotypes, the clonotypes found in all four sorted-subset donors had higher generation probabilities. Only blood was sampled, and tissue TCR repertoires likely differ from those in blood. Because the study included a small number of donors, the genetic and exposure-history diversity represented was limited. Sharing across several donors was observed for approximately 5% of naive CD4, over 3% of naive CD8, roughly 2.4% of memory CD4, and roughly 0.4% of memory CD8 clonotypes.

This sequence originates from a man aged 18 to 30 in good health. Some clones in this sample may be carry-over from other donors' samples. Sequencing was carried out using naive CD4+ T cells from PBMCs. Per the publication, the cell subset or site label means: CD45RA+ positively selected. The chain links TRBV15 with TRBJ2-1; the junction holds 10 bases that match TRBD2. The CDR3 corresponds to CATSRDRLAGVNEQFF. The base sequence is TGTGCCACCAGCAGAGATAGGCTAGCGGGAGTCAATGAGCAGTTCTTC.